This TCR beta chain was sequenced for a study of shared clonotypes between healthy human individuals. Background on the study: The study used three CD4 naive, three CD4 memory, two CD8 naive and one CD8 memory plate per donor.

Of note for this clone: Its antigen remains unidentified.

Overall study results and limits: Clonotype sharing among donors likely depends on sequencing depth.

Measured with immunoSEQ multiplex PCR; TCRdb has only the in-frame clones, and not every one. This table has 1.6 million or so clones, around 98.5% appearing once. Trimming took 4 bases from V and 2 from J, leaving 16 bases between them. Germline V gene data show CDR1 as SGHDN and CDR2 as FVKESK. The CDR3 is 16 amino acids. Memory CD4+ cells were the fraction left after CD45RA+ naive selection. The receptor was isolated from a young man in good health. The chain is built from TRBV14 and TRBJ2-3; D might be TRBD2 (5 bases). Material for sequencing was naive CD4+ T cells sorted from blood. Subset here: CD45RA+ positively selected. This chain's CDR3 is CASSPWVAIPTDTQYF. In DNA form, the CDR3 reads TGTGCCAGCAGCCCCTGGGTAGCGATACCCACAGATACGCAGTATTTT.